Here is one T cell receptor (beta chain) with its context. V was trimmed by 3 bases and J by 0 bases, leaving 20 bases between them. This CDR3 contains 19 residues. The data belong to a study of blood T cell repertoires in COVID-19. Study as a whole: The samples span acute and convalescent COVID-19 from the United States, Italy and Spain. T cells, B-cell-depleted T cells, or PBMCs provided the cDNA or gDNA that served as material.

Per the authors' pipeline: Amplifying reference gene primers gave estimates of nucleated cell counts. Some clones are missing from TCRdb's copy, which holds only in-frame ones; the method was immunoSEQ multiplex PCR. The V and J calls and clone size come from that table; D and trimming were worked out from the DNA. The sample carries roughly 150,000 clones, around 80% recorded once. This sequence originates from a woman aged 80 or over with active or convalescent COVID-19. This chain joins TRBV23-1 and TRBJ2-2; tentative D call: TRBD1 (5 bases). TRBV23-1 is marked as an open reading frame, function uncertain. The sequenced material came from peripheral blood. In DNA, the CDR3 is TGCGCCAGCAGTCACTGGATGAATCGGCGCAGGGCGAACACCGGGGAGCTGTTTTTT. It is translated as CASSHWMNRRRANTGELFF.